The TCR beta chain described here comes from a study of blood T cells in healthy people across ages. Each donor gave around 9.6 milliliters of peripheral blood. Primed by a sample-barcoded 5' primer and a J-beta primer mix, a second PCR proceeded for about 7 to 11 cycles. TCRdb reprocessed the 5' RACE reads via MiXCR and lists one record per CDR3 protein. The sample has about 1 million distinct CDR3 sequences, 40% to 50% seen once. CDR1 and CDR2 (germline): DFQATT, SNEGSKA (reference sequence). The CDR3 is made up of 13 amino acids. V lost 4 bases and J lost 13; bases outside the gene matches: 11. The sample consisted of blood. The chain has TRBV20-1 and TRBJ2-4, with TRBD1 identical over 9 bases. The clonotype originates from a woman aged 55-75 years in good health. CDR3 protein: CSATTGTGYEQYF. The CDR3 DNA is TGCAGTGCTACCACCGGGACAGGGTATGAGCAGTACTTC.